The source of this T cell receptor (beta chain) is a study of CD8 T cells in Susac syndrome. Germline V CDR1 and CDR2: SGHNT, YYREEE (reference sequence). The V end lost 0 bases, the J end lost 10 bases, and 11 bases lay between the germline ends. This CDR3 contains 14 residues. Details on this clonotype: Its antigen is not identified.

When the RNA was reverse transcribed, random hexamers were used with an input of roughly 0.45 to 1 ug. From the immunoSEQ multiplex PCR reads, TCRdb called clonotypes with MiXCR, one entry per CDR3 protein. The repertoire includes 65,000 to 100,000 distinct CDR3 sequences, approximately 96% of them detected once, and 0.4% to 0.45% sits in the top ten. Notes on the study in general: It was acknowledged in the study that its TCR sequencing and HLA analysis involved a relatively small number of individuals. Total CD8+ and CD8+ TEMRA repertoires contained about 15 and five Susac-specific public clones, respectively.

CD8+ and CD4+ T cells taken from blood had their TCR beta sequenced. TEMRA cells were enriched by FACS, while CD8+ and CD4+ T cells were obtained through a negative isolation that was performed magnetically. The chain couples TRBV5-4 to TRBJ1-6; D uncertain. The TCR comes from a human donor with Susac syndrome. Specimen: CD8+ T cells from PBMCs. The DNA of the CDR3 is TGTGCCAGCAGCTTGGAAGAGACTGGCTCACCCCTCCACTTT. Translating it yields CASSLEETGSPLHF.